The entry below gives a single T cell receptor beta chain sequence along with its context. The antigen is undetermined. Time point: newly diagnosed GD, antithyroid drugs for less than 3 months. Extracted RNA from PBMCs served as the source of the TCR library. HTBI primers from iRepertoire and Arm-PCR of CDR3 regions yielded the TCR beta libraries. Using its own MiXCR run on the multiplex PCR reads, TCRdb lists one record per CDR3 protein. The sample consists of around 470,000 distinct CDR3 sequences, about 14% of them appearing once. This specimen belongs to a study of regulatory T cells in long-lasting Graves disease. General study findings and limits: Newly diagnosed Graves' patients exceeded persistent ones in TCR diversity. TRBV28, TRBJ1-2 and TRBJ2-5 were favored in persistent disease.

Trimming took off 7 bases at V and 1 base at J, with 11 bases between the two ends. The germline V gene has CDR1 SQVTM and CDR2 ANQGSEA. The CDR3 has 12 residues. The same data also contributed to another study, on T cells in Graves' hyperthyroidism and ophthalmopathy. That work states: Diagnosis of hyperthyroidism was new in patients aged 18 to 65, and its duration was under 2 months. Progression to ophthalmopathy was predicted a median of 6.5 months early.

The sequencing here drew on peripheral blood mononuclear cells (PBMCs), taken at new diagnosis, from a patient treated with antithyroid drugs. This TCR derives from a woman in her forties or fifties with Graves disease. The chain joins TRBV29-1 to TRBJ2-7, with D possibly matching TRBD1 (6 bases). The CDR3 DNA sequence: TGCAGCGGGGCTACAGGGTCCTACGAGCAGTACTTC. Translation gives CSGATGSYEQYF.